This paragraph covers one T cell receptor (beta chain) sequence. No antigen is known for it. These data come from a study of T cell responses to AZD1222 COVID-19 vaccine. Clones were read by immunoSEQ multiplex PCR, and TCRdb kept only the in-frame ones, dropping some. Counted here are tens of thousands of clones, around 82% occurring once; the ten biggest clones make up under 6.5%. Regarding the study as a whole: Baseline seropositives among AZD1222 recipients totaled only 5 to 7. Possibly, clonal diversity was underestimated; donors were largely white British and included more females. Spike was spanned by vaccine-associated CD4 TCRs, with dominance at 160-218 and 743-854.

Germline CDR1 SNHLY, CDR2 FYNNEI. The germline V and J ends were trimmed by 9 bases and 6 bases, with 16 bases remaining between them. The CDR3 runs to 13 residues. The sequence came from an adult in good health. This specimen consisted of peripheral blood, obtained on day 0 of AZD1222 vaccination. The chain carries TRBV2 and TRBJ2-3; possibly TRBD2 for D (6 bases). In nucleotides, the CDR3 is TGTGCCAGAGGGACTTCCCTCTTGGATACGCAGTATTTT. Encoded protein: CARGTSLLDTQYF.